The T cell receptor (beta chain) described here comes from a study of cytomegalovirus exposure and HLA in healthy donors. The PCR had 60 Vbeta and 13 Jbeta primers. TCRdb's table, derived via immunoSEQ multiplex PCR, lists solely in-frame clones and lacks some. Here the sample spans some 150,000 clones, around 72% being singletons. CDR1 SGHRS and CDR2 YFSETQ come from the germline V gene. This CDR3 has 12 residues. V lost 2 bases and J 2 bases, leaving 4 bases between the germline ends. For this clone: The target antigen is unknown. This sample includes further DNA sequences coding for the same CDR3.

Study observations and caveats: When a later analysis was performed, an Asian-associated ancestry cluster reportedly had fewer N-insertions than the roughly 630-donor mean.

Sequencing was carried out using PBMCs. This clonotype was sampled from a man aged 50 to 60 in good health and CMV-seropositive. The chain is built from TRBV5-1 and TRBJ2-5; D is unresolved. The CDR3 sequence is CASSFYQETQYF. CDR3 nucleotides: TGCGCCAGCAGCTTCTATCAAGAGACCCAGTACTTC.